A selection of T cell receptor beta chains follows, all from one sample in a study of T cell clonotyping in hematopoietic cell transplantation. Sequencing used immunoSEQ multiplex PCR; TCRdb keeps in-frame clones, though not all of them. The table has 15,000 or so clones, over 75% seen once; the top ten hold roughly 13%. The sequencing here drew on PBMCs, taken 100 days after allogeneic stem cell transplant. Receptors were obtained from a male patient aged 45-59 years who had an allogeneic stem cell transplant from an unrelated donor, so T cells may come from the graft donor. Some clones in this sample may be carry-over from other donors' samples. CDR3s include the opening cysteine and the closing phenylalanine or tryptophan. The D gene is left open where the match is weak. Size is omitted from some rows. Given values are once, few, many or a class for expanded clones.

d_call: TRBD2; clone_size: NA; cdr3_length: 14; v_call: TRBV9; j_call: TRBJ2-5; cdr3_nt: TGTGCCAGCAGCGGACCGAGCGGGGGGGAGGTCCAGTACTTC; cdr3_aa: CASSGPSGGEVQYF
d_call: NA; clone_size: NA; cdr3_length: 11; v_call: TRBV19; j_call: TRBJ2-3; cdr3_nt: TGTGCCAGTAGCACCACAGATACGCAGTATTTT; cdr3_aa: CASSTTDTQYF
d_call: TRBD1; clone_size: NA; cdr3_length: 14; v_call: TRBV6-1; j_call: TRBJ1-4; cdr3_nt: TGTGCCAGCAGTGAAAGAGGGGGCGATGAAAAACTGTTTTTT; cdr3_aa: CASSERGGDEKLFF
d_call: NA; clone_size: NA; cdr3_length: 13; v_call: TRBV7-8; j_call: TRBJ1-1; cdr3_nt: TGTGCCAGCAGCTTAGGTATGAACACTGAAGCTTTCTTT; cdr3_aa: CASSLGMNTEAFF
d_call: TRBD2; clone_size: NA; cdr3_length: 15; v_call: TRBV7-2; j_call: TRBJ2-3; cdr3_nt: TGTGCCAGCAGCCGACTAGCGGGGGGAGCAGATACGCAGTATTTT; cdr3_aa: CASSRLAGGADTQYF
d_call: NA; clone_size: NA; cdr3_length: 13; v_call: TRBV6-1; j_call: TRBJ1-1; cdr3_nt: TGTGCCAGCAGGACAGGTGTGAACACTGAAGCTTTCTTT; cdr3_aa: CASRTGVNTEAFF
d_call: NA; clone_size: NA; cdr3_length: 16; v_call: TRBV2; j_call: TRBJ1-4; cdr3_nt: TGTGCCAGCAGTGAAGGGGGCGAAGGTCCTAATGAAAAACTGTTTTTT; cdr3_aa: CASSEGGEGPNEKLFF
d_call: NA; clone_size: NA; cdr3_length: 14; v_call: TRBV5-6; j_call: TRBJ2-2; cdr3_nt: TGTGCCAGCAGCTTAGGCAGGGCGACCGGGGAGCTGTTTTTT; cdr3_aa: CASSLGRATGELFF
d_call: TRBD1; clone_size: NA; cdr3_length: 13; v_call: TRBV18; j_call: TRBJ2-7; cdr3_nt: TGTGCCAGCGGGGACAGGGCCGAAGTGGAGCAGTACTTC; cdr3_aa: CASGDRAEVEQYF
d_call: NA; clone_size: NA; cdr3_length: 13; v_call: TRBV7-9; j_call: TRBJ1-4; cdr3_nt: TGTGCCAGCAGCCGTGGAAGCGGTGAAAAACTGTTTTTT; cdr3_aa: CASSRGSGEKLFF
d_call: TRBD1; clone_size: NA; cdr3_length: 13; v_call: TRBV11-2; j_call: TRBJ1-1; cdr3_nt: TGTGCCAGCAGCACGGACAGGGATAATGAAGCTTTCTTT; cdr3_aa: CASSTDRDNEAFF
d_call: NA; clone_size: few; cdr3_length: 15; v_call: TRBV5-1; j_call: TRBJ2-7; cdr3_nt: TGCGCCAGCAGCTTGGAACGGGGGTACATCCACGAGCAGTACTTC; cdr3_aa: CASSLERGYIHEQYF
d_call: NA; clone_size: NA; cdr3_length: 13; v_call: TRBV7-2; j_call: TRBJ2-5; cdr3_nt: TGTGCCAGCAGCTCTCAGTACCAGGAGACCCAGTACTTC; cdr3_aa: CASSSQYQETQYF
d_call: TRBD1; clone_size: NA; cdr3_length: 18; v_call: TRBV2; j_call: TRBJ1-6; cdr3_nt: TGTGCCAGCATAAACAGATCCGGGACAGGGCTTCCTAATTCACCCCTCCACTTT; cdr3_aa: CASINRSGTGLPNSPLHF
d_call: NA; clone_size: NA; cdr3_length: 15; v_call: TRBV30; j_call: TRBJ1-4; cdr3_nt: TGTGCCGGAGGACTAAATGGCAGTCCTCGTGAAAAACTGTTTTTT; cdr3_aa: CAGGLNGSPREKLFF
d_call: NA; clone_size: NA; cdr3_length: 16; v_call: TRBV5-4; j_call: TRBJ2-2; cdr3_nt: TGTGCCAGCAGCTCTGGACTTACAGGATCCACCGGGGAGCTGTTTTTT; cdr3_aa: CASSSGLTGSTGELFF
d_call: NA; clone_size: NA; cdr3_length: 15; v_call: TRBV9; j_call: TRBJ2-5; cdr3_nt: TGTGCCAGCAGCGCTTCTGGCCTTCTCCAAGAGACCCAGTACTTC; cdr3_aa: CASSASGLLQETQYF
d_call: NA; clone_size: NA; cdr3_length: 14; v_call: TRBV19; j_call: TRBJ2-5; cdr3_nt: TGTGCCAGTAGTCCTCGGGGATCGCGTGAGACCCAGTACTTC; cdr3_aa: CASSPRGSRETQYF
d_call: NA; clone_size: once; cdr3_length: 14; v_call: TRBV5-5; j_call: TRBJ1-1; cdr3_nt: TGTGCCAGCACCTCCCCCGGGTGGAACACTGAAGCTTTCTTT; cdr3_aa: CASTSPGWNTEAFF
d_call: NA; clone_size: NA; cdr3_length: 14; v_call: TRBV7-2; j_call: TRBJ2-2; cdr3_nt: TGTGCCAGCAGCTCCCCAGCGGGTCGCGGGGAGCTGTTTTTT; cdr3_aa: CASSSPAGRGELFF
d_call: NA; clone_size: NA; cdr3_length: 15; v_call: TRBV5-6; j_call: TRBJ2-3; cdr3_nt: TGTGCCAGCAGCTCGCTTCAGGCGGGCGGAGATACGCAGTATTTT; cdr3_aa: CASSSLQAGGDTQYF
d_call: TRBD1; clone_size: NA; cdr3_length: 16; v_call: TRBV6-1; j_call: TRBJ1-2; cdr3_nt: TGTGCCAGCAGTGAACCAACAGGGGTTGTTTCCTATGGCTACACCTTC; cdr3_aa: CASSEPTGVVSYGYTF
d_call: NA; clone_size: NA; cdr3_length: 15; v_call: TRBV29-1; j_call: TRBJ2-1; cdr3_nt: TGCAGCAGCCGGGGGACTTACTTTTCCTACAATGAGCAGTTCTTC; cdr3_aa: CSSRGTYFSYNEQFF
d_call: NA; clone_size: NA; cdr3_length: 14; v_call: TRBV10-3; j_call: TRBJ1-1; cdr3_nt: TGTGCCATCAGTGATATGCAGGACACTACTGAAGCTTTCTTT; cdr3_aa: CAISDMQDTTEAFF
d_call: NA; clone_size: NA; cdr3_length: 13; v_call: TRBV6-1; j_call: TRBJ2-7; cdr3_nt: TGTGCCAGCCTCAGGGTTCGGAGCTACGAGCAGTACTTC; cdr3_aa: CASLRVRSYEQYF
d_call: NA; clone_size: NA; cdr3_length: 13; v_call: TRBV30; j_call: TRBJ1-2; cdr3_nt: TGTGCCTGGAGTAGAGGCGGATACTATGGCTACACCTTC; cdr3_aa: CAWSRGGYYGYTF
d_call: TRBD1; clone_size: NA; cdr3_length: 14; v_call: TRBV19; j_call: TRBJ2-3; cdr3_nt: TGTGCCAGTAGTATCGGACAGGGAACTGATACGCAGTATTTT; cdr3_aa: CASSIGQGTDTQYF
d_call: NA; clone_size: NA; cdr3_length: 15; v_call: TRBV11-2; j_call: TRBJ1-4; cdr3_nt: TGTGCCAGCAGCCCCCTCCGGTCTTTACCGGAAAAACTGTTTTTT; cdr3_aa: CASSPLRSLPEKLFF
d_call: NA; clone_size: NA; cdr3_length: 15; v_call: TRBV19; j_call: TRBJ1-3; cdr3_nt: TGTGCCAGTATAAGAAACCGGGCTCCTGGAAACACCATATATTTT; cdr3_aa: CASIRNRAPGNTIYF
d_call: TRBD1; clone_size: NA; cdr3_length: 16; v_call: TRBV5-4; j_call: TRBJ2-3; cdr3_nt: TGTGCCAGCAGCTTCTACGGACAGGGGGAAGGAGATACGCAGTATTTT; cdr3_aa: CASSFYGQGEGDTQYF
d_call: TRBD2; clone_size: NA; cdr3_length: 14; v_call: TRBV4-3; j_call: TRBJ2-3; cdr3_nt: TGCGCCAGCAGCCCTACTAGCGGGGCAGATACGCAGTATTTT; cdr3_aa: CASSPTSGADTQYF
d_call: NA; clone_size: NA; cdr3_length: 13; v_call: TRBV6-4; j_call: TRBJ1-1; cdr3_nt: TGTGCCAGCAGAATCCAGGAGAACACTGAAGCTTTCTTT; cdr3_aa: CASRIQENTEAFF
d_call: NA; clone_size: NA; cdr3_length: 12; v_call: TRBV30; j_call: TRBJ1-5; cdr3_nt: TGTGCCTGGAGTGCTAGCAATCAGCCCCAGCATTTT; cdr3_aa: CAWSASNQPQHF
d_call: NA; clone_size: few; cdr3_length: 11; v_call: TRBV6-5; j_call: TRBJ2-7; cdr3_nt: TGTGCCATCAGGCGGGCCTACGAGCAGTACTTC; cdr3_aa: CAIRRAYEQYF
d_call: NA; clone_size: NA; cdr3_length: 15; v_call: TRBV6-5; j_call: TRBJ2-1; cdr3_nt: TGTGCCAGCAGGAACCCTAGCCACGGGGACAATGAGCAGTTCTTC; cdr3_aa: CASRNPSHGDNEQFF
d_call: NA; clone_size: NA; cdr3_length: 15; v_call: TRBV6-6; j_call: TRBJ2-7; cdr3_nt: TGTGCCAGCAGTTACTCGAGCCAGACCACCTACGAGCAGTACTTC; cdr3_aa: CASSYSSQTTYEQYF
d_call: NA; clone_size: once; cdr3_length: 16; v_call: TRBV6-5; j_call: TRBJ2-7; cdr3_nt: TGTGCCAGCAGTTACTCAGTCCCCAAAGCCTACTACGAGCAGTACTTC; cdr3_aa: CASSYSVPKAYYEQYF
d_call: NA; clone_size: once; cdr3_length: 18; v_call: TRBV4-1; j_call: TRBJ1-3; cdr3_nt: TGCGCCAGCAGCTCAAGATGGGTGGCAGGCCCCTCTGGAAACACCATATATTTT; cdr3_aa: CASSSRWVAGPSGNTIYF
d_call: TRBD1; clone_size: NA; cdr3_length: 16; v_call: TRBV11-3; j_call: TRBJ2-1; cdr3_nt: TGTGCCAGCAGCCGTGGGAGAGGGGGCCTGGAGAATGAGCAGTTCTTC; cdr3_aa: CASSRGRGGLENEQFF
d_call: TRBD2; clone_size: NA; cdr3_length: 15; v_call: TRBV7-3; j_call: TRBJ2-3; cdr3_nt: TGTGCCAGCAGTGCCGGGACTAGTCGCACAGATACGCAGTATTTT; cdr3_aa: CASSAGTSRTDTQYF
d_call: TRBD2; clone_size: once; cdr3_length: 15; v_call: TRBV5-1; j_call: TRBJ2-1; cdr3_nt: TGCGCCAGCAGCTTGGAGCGGGGGCCTGTCAATGAGCAGTTCTTC; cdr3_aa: CASSLERGPVNEQFF
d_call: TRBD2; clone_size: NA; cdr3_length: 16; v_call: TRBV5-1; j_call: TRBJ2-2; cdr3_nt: TGCGCCAGCAGCTTCGGACTAGCAGCGAACACCGGGGAGCTGTTTTTT; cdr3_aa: CASSFGLAANTGELFF
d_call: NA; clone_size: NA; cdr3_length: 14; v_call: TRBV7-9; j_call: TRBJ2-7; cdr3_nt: TGTGCCAGCCGGTCGGGGGAGGGGGCCTACGAGCAGTACTTC; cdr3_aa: CASRSGEGAYEQYF
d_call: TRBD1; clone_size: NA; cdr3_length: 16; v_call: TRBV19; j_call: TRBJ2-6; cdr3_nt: TGTGCCAGTAGTATCCGACAGGGGGCTGGGGCCAACGTCCTGACTTTC; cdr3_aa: CASSIRQGAGANVLTF
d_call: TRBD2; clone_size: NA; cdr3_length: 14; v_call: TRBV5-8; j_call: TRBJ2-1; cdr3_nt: TGTGCCAGCAGCTTGGAGTCTAGCGGGAGGGCCAGGTTCTTC; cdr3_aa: CASSLESSGRARFF
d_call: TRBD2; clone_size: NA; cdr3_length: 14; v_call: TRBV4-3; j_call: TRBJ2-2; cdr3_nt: TGCGCCAGCAGCAAAGTACTAGCGGTCGGGGAGCTGTTTTTT; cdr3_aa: CASSKVLAVGELFF
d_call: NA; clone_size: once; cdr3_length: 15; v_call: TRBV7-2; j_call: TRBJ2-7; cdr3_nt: TGTGCCAGCAGCTTAGTTCCCCCGGCTTTCTACGAGCAGTACTTC; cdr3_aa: CASSLVPPAFYEQYF
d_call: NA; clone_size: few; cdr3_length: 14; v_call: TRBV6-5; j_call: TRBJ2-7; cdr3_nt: TGTGCCAGCAGCTCCTCAGGGCCCCTATCCGAGCAGTACTTC; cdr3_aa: CASSSSGPLSEQYF
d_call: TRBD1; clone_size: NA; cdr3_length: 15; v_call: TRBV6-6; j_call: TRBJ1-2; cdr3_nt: TGTGCCAGCAGCTTGGGACAGGGGGCGGGCTATGGCTACACCTTC; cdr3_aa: CASSLGQGAGYGYTF
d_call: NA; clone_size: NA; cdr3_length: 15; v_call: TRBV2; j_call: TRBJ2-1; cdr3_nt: TGTGCCAGCAGTGCCCAGGGAAGAGGGCAGGGTGAGCAGTTCTTC; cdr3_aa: CASSAQGRGQGEQFF
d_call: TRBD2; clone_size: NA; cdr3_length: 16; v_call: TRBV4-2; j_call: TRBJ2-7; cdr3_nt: TGTGCCAGCAGCCAAGGGGCTAGCGGGTTATCCTACGAGCAGTACTTC; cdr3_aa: CASSQGASGLSYEQYF
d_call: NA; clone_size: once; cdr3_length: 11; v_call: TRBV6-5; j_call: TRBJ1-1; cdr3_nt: TGTGCCAGCAGTGACACGCGAACGGCTTTCTTT; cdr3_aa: CASSDTRTAFF
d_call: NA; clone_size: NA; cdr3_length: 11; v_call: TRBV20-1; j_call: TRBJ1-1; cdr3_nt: TGCAGTGCTAGAGGTGACAGTGAAGCTTTCTTT; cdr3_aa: CSARGDSEAFF
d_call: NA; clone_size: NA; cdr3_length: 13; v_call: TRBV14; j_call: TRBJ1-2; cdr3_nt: TGTGCCAGCAGCCAAGTAAATAACTATGGCTACACCTTC; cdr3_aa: CASSQVNNYGYTF
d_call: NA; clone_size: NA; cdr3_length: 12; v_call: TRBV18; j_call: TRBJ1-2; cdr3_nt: TGTGCCAGCTCCCAAGGAAACTATGGCTACACCTTC; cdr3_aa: CASSQGNYGYTF